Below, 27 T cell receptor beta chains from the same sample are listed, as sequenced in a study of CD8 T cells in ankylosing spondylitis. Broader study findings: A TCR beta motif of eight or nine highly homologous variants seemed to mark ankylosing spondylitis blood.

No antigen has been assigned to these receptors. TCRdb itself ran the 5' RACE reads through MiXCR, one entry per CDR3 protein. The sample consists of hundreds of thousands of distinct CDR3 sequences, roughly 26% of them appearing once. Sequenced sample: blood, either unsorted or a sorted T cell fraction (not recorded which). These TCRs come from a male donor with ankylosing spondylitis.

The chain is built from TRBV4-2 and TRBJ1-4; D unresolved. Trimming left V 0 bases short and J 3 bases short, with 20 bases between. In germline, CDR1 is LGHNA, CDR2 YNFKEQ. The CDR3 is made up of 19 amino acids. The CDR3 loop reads CASSQDLRSRGLSNEKLFF. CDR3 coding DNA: TGTGCCAGCAGCCAAGATCTTAGGTCGAGAGGGTTATCTAATGAAAAACTGTTTTTT.

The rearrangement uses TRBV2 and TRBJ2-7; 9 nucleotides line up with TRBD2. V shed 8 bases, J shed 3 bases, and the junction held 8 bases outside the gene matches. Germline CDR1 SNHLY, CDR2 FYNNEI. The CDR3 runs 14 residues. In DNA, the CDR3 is TGTGCCAGCGGGGGGACTAGCAGACTCTACGAGCAGTACGTC. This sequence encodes CASGGTSRLYEQYV.

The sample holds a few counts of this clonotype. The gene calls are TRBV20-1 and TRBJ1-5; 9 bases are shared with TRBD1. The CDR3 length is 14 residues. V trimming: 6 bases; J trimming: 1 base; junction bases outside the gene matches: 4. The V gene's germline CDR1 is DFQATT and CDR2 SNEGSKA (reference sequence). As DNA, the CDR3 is TGCAGTGCCAAAACAGGGGGCAGCAATCAGCCCCAGCATTTT. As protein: CSAKTGGSNQPQHF.

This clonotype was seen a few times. The CDR3 sequence is CASSLRVGTDTQYF. CDR3 sequence (DNA): TGTGCCAGCAGCTTAAGGGTCGGCACAGATACGCAGTATTTT. The gene calls are TRBV7-9 and TRBJ2-3; no clear D. Germline V gives CDR1 SEHNR, CDR2 FQNEAQ (reference sequence). Trimming took 2 bases from V and 1 from J, leaving 7 bases between them. This CDR3 is 14 amino acids long.

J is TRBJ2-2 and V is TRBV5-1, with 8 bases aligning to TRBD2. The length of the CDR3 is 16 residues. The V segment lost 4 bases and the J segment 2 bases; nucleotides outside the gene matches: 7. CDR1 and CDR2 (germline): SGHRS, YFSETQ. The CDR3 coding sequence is TGCGCCAGCAGCCCGTTAGCGGGACAAAACACCGGGGAGCTGTTTTTT. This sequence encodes CASSPLAGQNTGELFF. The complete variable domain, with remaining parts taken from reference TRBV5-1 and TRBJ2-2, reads KAGVTQTPRYLIKTRGQQVTLSCSPISGHRSVSWYQQTPGQGLQFLFEYFSETQRNKGNFPGRFSGRQFSNSRSEMNVSTLELGDSALYLCASSPLAGQNTGELFFGEGSRLTVL.

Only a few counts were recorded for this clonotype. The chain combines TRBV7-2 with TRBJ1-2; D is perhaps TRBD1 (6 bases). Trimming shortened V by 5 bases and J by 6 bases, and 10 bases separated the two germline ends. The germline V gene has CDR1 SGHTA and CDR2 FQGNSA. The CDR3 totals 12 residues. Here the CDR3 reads CASSNRVHGYTF. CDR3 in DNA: TGTGCCAGCAGCAACAGGGTTCATGGCTACACCTTC.

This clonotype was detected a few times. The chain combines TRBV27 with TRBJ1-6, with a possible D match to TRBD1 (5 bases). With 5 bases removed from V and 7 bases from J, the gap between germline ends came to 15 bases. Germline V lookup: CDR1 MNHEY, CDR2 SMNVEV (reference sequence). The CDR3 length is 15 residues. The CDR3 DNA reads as TGTGCCAGCAGTCCGCGGGGGAGGGGAAATTCACCCCTCCACTTT. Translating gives CASSPRGRGNSPLHF.

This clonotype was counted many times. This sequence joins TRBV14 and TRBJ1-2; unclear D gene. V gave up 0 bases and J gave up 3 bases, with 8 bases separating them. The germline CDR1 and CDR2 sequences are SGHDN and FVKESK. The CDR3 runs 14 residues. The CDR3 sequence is CASSQDHSDYGYTF. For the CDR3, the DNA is TGTGCCAGCAGCCAAGATCATTCGGACTATGGCTACACCTTC.

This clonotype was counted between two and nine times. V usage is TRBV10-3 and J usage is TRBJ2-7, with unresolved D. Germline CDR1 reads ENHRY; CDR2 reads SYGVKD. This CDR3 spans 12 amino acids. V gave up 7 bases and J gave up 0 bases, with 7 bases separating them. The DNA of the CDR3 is TGTGCCATCAAAGCAGACTCCTACGAGCAGTACTTC. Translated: CAIKADSYEQYF.

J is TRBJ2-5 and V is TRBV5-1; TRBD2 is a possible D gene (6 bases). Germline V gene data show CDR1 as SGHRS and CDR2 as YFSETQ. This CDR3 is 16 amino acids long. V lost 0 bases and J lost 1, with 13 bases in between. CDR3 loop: CASSLALGSGQETQYF. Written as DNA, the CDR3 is TGCGCCAGCAGCTTGGCTCTTGGTAGCGGCCAAGAGACCCAGTACTTC.

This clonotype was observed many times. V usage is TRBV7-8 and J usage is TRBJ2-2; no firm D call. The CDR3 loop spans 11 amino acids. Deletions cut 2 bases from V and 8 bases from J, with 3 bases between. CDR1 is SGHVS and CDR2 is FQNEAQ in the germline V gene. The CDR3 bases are TGTGCCAGCAGCTTAAGGGGGGAGCTGTTTTTT. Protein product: CASSLRGELFF.

CDR3 nucleotides: TGTGCCAGCAGCCCGGGGACTAGCGGGAGACGGATCTACGAGCAGTACTTC. Its translation: CASSPGTSGRRIYEQYF. The rearrangement links TRBV3-1 to TRBJ2-7; 14 bases line up with TRBD2. The CDR3 runs to 17 residues. Trimming at V came to 4 bases and at J to 3 bases, leaving 8 bases not matched to a gene. The germline V gene encodes CDR1 LGHDT and CDR2 YNNKEL (reference sequence).

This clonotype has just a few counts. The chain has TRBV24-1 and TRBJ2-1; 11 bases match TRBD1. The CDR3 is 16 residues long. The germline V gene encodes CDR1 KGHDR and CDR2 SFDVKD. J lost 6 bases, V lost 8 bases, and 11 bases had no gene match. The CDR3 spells CATNNAGTGGSNEQFF. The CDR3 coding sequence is TGTGCCACCAATAACGCCGGGACAGGGGGTTCCAATGAGCAGTTCTTC.

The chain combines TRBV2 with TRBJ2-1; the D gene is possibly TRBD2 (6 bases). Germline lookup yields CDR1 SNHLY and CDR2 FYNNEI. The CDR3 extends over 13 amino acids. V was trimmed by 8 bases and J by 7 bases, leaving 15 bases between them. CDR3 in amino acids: CASHRELGNEQFF. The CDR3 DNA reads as TGTGCCAGCCACCGGGAGTTGGGAAATGAGCAGTTCTTC.

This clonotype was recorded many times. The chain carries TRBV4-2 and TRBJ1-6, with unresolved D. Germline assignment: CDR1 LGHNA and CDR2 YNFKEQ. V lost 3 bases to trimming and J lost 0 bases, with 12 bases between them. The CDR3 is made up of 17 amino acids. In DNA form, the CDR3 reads TGTGCCAGCAGCCAGGCCCCTTCCGGCTCCTATAATTCACCCCTCCACTTT. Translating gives CASSQAPSGSYNSPLHF.

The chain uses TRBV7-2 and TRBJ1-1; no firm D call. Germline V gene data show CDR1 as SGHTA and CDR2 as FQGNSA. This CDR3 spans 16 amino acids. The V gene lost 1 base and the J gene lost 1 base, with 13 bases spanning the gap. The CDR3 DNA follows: TGTGCCAGCAGCTTAGGGGTGAGGGAGCCGAACACTGAAGCTTTCTTT. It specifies CASSLGVREPNTEAFF.

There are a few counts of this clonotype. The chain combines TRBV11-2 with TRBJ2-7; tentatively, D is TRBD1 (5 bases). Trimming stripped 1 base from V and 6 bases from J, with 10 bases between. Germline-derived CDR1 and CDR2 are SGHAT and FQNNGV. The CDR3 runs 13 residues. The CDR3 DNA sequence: TGTGCCAGCAGCTTAGTCAGGGATGTCGAGCAGTACGTC. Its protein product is CASSLVRDVEQYV.

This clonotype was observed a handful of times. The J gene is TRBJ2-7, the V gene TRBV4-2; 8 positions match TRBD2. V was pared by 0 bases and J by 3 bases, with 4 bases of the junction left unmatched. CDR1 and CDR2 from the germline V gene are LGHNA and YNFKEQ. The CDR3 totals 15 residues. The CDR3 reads CASSQDGSGDYEQYF. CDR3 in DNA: TGTGCCAGCAGCCAAGATGGTAGCGGGGACTACGAGCAGTACTTC.

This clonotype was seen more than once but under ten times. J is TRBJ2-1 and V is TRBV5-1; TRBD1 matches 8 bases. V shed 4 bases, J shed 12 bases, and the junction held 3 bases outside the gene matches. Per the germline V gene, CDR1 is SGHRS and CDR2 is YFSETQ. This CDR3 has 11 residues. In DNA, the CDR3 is TGCGCCAGCAGCATAGACAGGGGGCAGTTCTTC. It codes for CASSIDRGQFF.

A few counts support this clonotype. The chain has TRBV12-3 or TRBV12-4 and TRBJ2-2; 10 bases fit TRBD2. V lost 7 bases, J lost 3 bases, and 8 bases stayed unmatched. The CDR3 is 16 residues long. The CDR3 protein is CASILSGRAYTGELFF. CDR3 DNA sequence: TGTGCCAGCATCCTAAGCGGGAGGGCTTACACCGGGGAGCTGTTTTTT.

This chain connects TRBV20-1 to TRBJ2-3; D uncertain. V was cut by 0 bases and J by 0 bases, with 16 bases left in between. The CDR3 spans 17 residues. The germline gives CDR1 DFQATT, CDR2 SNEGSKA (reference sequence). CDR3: CSARDPAHKTSTDTQYF. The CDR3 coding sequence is TGCAGTGCTAGAGACCCTGCGCACAAAACTAGCACAGATACGCAGTATTTT.

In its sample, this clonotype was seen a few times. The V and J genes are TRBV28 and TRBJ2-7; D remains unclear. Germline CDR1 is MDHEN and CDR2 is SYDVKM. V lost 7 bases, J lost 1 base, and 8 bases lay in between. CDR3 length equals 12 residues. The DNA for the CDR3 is TGTGCCAGCAAAGGGAATTCCTACGAGCAGTACGTC. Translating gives CASKGNSYEQYV.

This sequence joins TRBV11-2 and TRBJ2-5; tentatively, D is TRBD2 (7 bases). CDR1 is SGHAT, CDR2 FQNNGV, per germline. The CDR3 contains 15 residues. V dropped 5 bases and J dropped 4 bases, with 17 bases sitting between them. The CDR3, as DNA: TGTGCCAGCAGCAGGACTAGTCAGGGGCCAGAGACCCAGTACTTC. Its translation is CASSRTSQGPETQYF.

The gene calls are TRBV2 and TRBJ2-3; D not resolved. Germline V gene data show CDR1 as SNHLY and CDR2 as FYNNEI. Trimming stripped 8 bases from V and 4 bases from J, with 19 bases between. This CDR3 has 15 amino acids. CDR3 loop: CASCRAPKPPDTQYF. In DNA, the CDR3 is TGTGCCAGCTGTCGGGCCCCGAAACCCCCAGATACGCAGTATTTT.

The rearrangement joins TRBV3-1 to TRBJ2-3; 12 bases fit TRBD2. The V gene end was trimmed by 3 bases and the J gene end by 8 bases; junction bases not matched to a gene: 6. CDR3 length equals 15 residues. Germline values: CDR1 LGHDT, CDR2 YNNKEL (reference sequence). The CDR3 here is CASSQSTSGSRTQYF. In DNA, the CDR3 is TGTGCCAGCAGCCAGTCGACTAGCGGGAGTCGTACGCAGTATTTT.

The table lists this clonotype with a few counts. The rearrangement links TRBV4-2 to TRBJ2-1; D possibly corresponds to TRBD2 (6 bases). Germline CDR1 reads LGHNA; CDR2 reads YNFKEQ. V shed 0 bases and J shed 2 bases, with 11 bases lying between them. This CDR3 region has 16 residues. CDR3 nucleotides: TGTGCCAGCAGCCAAGATCGGGGCGGGACCTACAATGAGCAGTTCTTC. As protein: CASSQDRGGTYNEQFF.

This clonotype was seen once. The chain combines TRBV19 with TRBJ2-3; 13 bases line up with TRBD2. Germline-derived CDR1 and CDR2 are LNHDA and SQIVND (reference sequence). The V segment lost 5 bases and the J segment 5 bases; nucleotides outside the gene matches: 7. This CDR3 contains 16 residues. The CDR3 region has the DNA TGTGCCAGTAGTTCGGGACTAGCGGGAACGGGAGATACGCAGTATTTT. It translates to CASSSGLAGTGDTQYF.